This TCR beta chain was sequenced during a study of blood T cell repertoires in COVID-19. Germline V gives CDR1 SEHNR, CDR2 FQNEAQ (reference sequence). With 1 base clipped from V and 7 bases from J, the junction kept 7 bases outside the gene matches. The CDR3 is 15 residues long. In Seattle, patients joined the study during active infection and were tracked longitudinally. The data were produced by immunoSEQ multiplex PCR, yet TCRdb's version contains in-frame clones alone and is incomplete. The repertoire consists of around 220,000 clones, with around 83% occurring once and the leading ten covering 10%.

J is TRBJ2-3 and V is TRBV7-9, with 8 nucleotides matching TRBD2. The TCR comes from a woman aged 50 to 60 with COVID-19, enrolled during active disease. Sequencing used peripheral blood. This CDR3 is CASSLVTRGVNTQYF. DNA of the CDR3: TGTGCCAGCAGCTTAGTAACGCGGGGGGTGAATACGCAGTATTTT.